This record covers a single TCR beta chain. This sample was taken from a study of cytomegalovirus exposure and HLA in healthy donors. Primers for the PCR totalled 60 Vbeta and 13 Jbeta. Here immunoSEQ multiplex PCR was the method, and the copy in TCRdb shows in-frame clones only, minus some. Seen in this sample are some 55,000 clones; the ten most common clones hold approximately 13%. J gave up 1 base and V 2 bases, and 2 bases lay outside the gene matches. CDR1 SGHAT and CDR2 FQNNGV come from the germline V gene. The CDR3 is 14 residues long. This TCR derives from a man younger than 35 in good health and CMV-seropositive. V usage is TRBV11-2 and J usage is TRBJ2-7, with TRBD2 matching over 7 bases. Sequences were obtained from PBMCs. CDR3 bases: TGTGCCAGCAGCTTAACCGGGGGGTCCTACGAGCAGTACTTC. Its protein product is CASSLTGGSYEQYF. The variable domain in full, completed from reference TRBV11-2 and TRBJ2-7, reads EAGVAQSPRYKIIEKRQSVAFWCNPISGHATLYWYQQILGQGPKLLIQFQNNGVVDDSQLPKDRFSAERLKGVDSTLKIQPAKLEDSAVYLCASSLTGGSYEQYFGPGTRLTVT.